This T cell receptor (beta chain) was observed in a study of T cell changes during pregnancy in multiple sclerosis. Libraries were prepared by immunoSEQ multiplex PCR; TCRdb keeps only in-frame clonotypes and omits some of them. In the table there are tens of thousands of clones, 93% of which are singletons. V lost 6 bases to trimming and J lost 3 bases; unmatched junction nucleotides: 3. This CDR3 has 14 residues. The V gene's germline CDR1 is LNHDA and CDR2 SQIVND (reference sequence). The sequence came from a female donor with multiple sclerosis, enrolled in a pregnancy study. The chain couples TRBV19 to TRBJ2-7, with TRBD2 matching 12 bases. Sequencing was performed on peripheral blood, taken in the second trimester of pregnancy. CDR3 sequence reads: CASRRLAGDYEQYF. CDR3 DNA sequence: TGTGCCAGTAGGCGACTAGCGGGGGACTACGAGCAGTACTTC.